The clone carrying this T cell receptor beta chain has ten or more counts. Antigen unknown. Pregnancy or lactation, uncontrolled infections and other autoimmune diseases were grounds for excluding patients. The record originates from a study of Graves' ophthalmopathy and Graves' hyperthyroidism. The study, taken as a whole, reports: Blood repertoires reportedly contained most expanded thyroid clonotypes above 0.001 frequency.

For repertoire sequencing, the TCR beta CDR3 regions were amplified from RNA transcripts. RT-PCR was first run with HTBI primers, then multiplex PCR in a second round. TCRdb redid the calling of the multiplex PCR reads with MiXCR, one entry per CDR3 protein. In the table there are about 500,000 distinct CDR3 sequences, about two fifths of which are singletons. This TCR was recovered from an adult man with Graves' hyperthyroidism. Sequencing was carried out using peripheral blood or thyroid tissue (not recorded which).

The CDR3 DNA sequence: TGTGCCAGCAGTTTAGCGTGGGGGGCCTACGAGCAGTACTTC. Translation: CASSLAWGAYEQYF. This chain joins TRBV12-3 or TRBV12-4 and TRBJ2-7, with D perhaps matching TRBD2 (6 bases). The CDR3 is 14 residues long. V lost 0 bases, J lost 2 bases, and 8 bases lay in between.